The 8 T cell receptor beta chains listed next were all sequenced from one sample in a study of blood T cell repertoires in COVID-19. Method: immunoSEQ multiplex PCR; TCRdb's copy keeps in-frame clones and lacks some. Of a few hundred thousand clones in the sample, approximately 90% are singletons; the top ten hold around 5.8%. The specimen sequenced was peripheral blood. The receptors here all came from a woman aged 50 to 60 with COVID-19, enrolled during active disease.

The rearrangement links TRBV27 to TRBJ1-4, with D possibly matching TRBD1 (5 bases). The ends were cut back, 1 base at V and 7 bases at J, with 10 bases in the middle. In germline, CDR1 is MNHEY, CDR2 SMNVEV (reference sequence). The CDR3 is 14 residues long. The DNA of the CDR3 is TGTGCCAGCAGTTTATTTCATGGGGCTGAAAAACTGTTTTTT. Its translation is CASSLFHGAEKLFF.

The V gene is TRBV11-2, the J gene TRBJ2-5; D remains ambiguous. This CDR3 region has 15 residues. Germline assignment: CDR1 SGHAT and CDR2 FQNNGV. V lost 7 bases and J 0 bases, leaving 15 bases between the germline ends. The CDR3: CASTPYRQDQETQYF. The CDR3 bases are TGTGCCAGCACCCCTTACCGGCAGGACCAAGAGACCCAGTACTTC. Using reference TRBV11-2 and TRBJ2-5 for the parts outside the CDR3, the full variable domain is EAGVAQSPRYKIIEKRQSVAFWCNPISGHATLYWYQQILGQGPKLLIQFQNNGVVDDSQLPKDRFSAERLKGVDSTLKIQPAKLEDSAVYLCASTPYRQDQETQYFGPGTRLLVL.

The J gene is TRBJ1-1, the V gene TRBV21-1; the table's D call, TRBD1, was not checked against the DNA. TRBV21-1 is a known pseudogene. This CDR3 has 17 residues. Here the CDR3 DNA reads TGTGCCAGCAGCAAAGTACTGGGACAGGGGGCGGTAGCTGAAGCTTTCTTT. It codes for CASSKVLGQGAVAEAFF.

The V and J genes are TRBV6-5 and TRBJ2-1, with 7 bases that match TRBD1. This CDR3 spans 15 amino acids. The V and J ends lost 6 bases and 4 bases, in that order; junction bases with no gene match: 9. Germline lookup yields CDR1 MNHEY and CDR2 SVGAGI. This CDR3 is CASRETGIFYNEQFF. The CDR3 DNA reads as TGTGCCAGCAGAGAGACAGGGATTTTTTACAATGAGCAGTTCTTC.

The chain carries TRBV6-5 and TRBJ2-1, with 10 bases lining up with TRBD2. V shed 6 bases, J shed 10 bases, and the junction held 12 bases outside the gene matches. Germline assignment: CDR1 MNHEY and CDR2 SVGAGI. The CDR3 covers 15 residues. CDR3 protein: CASSPASGRAGEQFF. CDR3 sequence (DNA): TGTGCCAGCAGCCCGGCCAGCGGGAGGGCCGGAGAGCAGTTCTTC.

The rearrangement uses TRBV7-9 and TRBJ2-2; TRBD2 agrees at 7 bases. Trimming at V came to 2 bases and at J to 6 bases, leaving 3 bases not matched to a gene. This CDR3 has 14 residues. CDR1 SEHNR and CDR2 FQNEAQ come from the germline V gene (reference sequence). For the CDR3, the DNA is TGTGCCAGCAGCTTAAGGACTAGAGCCGGGGAGCTGTTTTTT. Translation gives CASSLRTRAGELFF.

This clone was counted a single time. The rearrangement links TRBV3-1 (or the pseudogene TRBV3-2) to TRBJ2-7; D may be TRBD1 (7 bases). Germline lookup yields CDR1 LGHDT and CDR2 YNNKEL (reference sequence). The length of the CDR3 is 17 residues. The V and J ends lost 0 bases and 3 bases respectively, with 18 bases between them. The CDR3 DNA is TGTGCCAGCAGCCAAGAGGTTCTCCAGGGGGGTTACTACGAGCAGTACTTC. Amino acid sequence: CASSQEVLQGGYYEQYF.

CDR3 bases: TGTGCCAGCAGGGCGGGGACCGCCAAAAACATTCAGTACTTC. Its protein product is CASRAGTAKNIQYF. The J gene is TRBJ2-4, the V gene TRBV5-6; possibly TRBD2 for D (6 bases). V was shortened by 5 bases and J by 1 base, with 10 bases between the two germline ends. Looked up from germline, CDR1 is SGHDT and CDR2 is YYEEEE. The CDR3 totals 14 residues.